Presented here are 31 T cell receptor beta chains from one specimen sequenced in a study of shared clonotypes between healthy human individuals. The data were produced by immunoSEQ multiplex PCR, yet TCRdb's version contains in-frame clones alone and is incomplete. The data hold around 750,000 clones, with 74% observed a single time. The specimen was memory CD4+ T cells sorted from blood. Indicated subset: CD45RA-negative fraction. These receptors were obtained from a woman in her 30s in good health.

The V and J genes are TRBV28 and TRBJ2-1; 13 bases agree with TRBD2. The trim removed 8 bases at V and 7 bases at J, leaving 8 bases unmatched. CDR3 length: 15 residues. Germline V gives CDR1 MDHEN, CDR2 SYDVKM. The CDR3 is CASDTGLAGVNEQFF. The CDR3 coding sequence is TGTGCCAGCGATACAGGACTAGCGGGAGTAAATGAGCAGTTCTTC.

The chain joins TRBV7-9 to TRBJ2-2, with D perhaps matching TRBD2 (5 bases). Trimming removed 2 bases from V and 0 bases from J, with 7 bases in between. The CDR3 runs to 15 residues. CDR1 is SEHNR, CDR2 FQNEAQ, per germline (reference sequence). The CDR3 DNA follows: TGTGCCAGCAGCTTAAATAGCGCGAACACCGGGGAGCTGTTTTTT. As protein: CASSLNSANTGELFF.

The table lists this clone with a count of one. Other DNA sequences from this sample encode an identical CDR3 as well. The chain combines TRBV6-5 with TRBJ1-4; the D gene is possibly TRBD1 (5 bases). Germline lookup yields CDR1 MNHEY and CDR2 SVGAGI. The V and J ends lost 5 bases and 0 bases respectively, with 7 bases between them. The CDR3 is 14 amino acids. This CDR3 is CASSPTATNEKLFF. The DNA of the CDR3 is TGTGCCAGCAGTCCGACAGCAACTAATGAAAAACTGTTTTTT.

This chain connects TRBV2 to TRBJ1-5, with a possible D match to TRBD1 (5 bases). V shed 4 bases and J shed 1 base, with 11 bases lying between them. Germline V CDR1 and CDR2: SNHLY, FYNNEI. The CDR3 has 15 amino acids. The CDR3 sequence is CASSVGRQSNQPQHF. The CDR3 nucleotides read TGTGCCAGCAGTGTTGGTCGACAGAGCAATCAGCCCCAGCATTTT.

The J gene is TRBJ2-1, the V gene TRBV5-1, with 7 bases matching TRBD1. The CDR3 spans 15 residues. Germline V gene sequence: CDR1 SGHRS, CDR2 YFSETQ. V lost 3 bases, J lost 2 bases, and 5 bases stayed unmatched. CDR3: CASSSDRVAYNEQFF. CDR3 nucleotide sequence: TGCGCCAGCAGCTCAGACAGGGTAGCCTACAATGAGCAGTTCTTC.

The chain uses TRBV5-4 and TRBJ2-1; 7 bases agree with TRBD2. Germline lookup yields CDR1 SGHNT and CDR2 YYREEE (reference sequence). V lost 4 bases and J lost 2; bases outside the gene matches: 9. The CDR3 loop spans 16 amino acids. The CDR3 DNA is TGTGCCAGCAGCCTACCCGGCGGGAGTGCCTACAATGAGCAGTTCTTC. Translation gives CASSLPGGSAYNEQFF.

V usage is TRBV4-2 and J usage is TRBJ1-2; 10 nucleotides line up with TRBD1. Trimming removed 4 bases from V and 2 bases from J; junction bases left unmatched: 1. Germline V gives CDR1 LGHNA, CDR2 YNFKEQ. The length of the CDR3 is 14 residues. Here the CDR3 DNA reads TGTGCCAGCAGCCCGGGACAGGGGAACTATGGCTACACCTTC. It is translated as CASSPGQGNYGYTF.

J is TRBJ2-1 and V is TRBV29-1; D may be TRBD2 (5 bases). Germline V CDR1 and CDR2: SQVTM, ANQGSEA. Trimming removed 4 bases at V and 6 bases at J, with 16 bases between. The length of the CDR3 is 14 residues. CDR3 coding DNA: TGCAGCGTTGCGCAGTGGACTCGCGGCAATGAGCAGTTCTTC. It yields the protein CSVAQWTRGNEQFF.

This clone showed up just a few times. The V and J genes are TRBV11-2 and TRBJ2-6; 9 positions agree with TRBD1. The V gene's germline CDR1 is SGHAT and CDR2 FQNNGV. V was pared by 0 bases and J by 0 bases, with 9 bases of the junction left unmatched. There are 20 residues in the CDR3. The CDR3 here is CASSLDAGGTGSSGANVLTF. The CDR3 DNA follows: TGTGCCAGCAGCTTAGATGCGGGTGGGACAGGGTCCTCTGGGGCCAACGTCCTGACTTTC.

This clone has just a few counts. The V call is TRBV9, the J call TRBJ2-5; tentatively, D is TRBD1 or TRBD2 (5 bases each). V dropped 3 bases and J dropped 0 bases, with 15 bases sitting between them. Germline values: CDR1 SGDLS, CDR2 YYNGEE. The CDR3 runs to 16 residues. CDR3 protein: CASSGPGRGDQETQYF. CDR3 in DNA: TGTGCCAGCAGCGGGCCGGGGAGAGGGGACCAAGAGACCCAGTACTTC. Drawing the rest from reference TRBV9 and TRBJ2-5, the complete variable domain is DSGVTQTPKHLITATGQRVTLRCSPRSGDLSVYWYQQSLDQGLQFLIQYYNGEERAKGNILERFSAQQFPDLHSELNLSSLELGDSALYFCASSGPGRGDQETQYFGPGTRLLVL.

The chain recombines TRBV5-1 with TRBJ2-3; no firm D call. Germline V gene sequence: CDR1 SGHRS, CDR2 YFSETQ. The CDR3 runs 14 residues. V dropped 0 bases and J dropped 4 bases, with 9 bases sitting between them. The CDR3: CASSLDPRPDTQYF. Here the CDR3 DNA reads TGCGCCAGCAGCTTGGATCCCCGCCCAGATACGCAGTATTTT.

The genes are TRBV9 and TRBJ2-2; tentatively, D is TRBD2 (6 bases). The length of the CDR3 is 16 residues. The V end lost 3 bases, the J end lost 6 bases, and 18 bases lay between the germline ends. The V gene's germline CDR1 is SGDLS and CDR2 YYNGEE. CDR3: CASSDSRSGLAGELFF. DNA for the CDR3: TGTGCCAGCAGCGACTCCCGCAGCGGGCTGGCCGGGGAGCTGTTTTTT.

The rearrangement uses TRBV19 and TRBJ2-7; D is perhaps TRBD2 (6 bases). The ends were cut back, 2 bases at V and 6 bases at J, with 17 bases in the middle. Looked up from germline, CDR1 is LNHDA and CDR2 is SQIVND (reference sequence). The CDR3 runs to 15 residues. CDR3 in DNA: TGTGCCAGTAGTATACAGGCGGGAAATCCCGCCGAGCAGTACTTC. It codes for CASSIQAGNPAEQYF.

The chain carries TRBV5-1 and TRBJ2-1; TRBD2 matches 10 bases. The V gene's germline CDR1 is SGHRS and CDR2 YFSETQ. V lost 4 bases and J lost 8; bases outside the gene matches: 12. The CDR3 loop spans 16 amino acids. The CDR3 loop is CASSPLASGSSYEQFF. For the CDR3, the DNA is TGCGCCAGCAGCCCCTTGGCTAGCGGGAGTAGCTATGAGCAGTTCTTC.

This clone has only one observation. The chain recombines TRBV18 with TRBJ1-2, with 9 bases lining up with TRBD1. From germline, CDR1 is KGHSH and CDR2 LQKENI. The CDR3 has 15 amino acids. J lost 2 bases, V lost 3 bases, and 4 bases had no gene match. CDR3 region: CASSPGQGRNYGYTF. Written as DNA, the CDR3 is TGTGCCAGCTCACCGGGACAGGGAAGAAACTATGGCTACACCTTC.

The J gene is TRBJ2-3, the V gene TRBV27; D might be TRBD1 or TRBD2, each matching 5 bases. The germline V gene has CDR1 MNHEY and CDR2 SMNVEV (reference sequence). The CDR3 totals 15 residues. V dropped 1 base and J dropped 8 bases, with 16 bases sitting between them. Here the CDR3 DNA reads TGTGCCAGCAGTTTATGGGACCGGAGCCCCGGTACGCAGTATTTT. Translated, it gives CASSLWDRSPGTQYF.

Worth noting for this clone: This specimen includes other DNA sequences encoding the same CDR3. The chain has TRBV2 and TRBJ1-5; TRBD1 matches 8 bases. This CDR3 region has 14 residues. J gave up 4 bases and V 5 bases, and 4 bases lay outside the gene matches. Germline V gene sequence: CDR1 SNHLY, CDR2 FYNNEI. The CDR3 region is CASSRQGANQPQHF. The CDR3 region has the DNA TGTGCCAGCAGTCGGCAGGGGGCAAATCAGCCCCAGCATTTT. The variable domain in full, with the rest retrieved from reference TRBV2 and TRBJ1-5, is EPEVTQTPSHQVTQMGQEVILRCVPISNHLYFYWYRQILGQKVEFLVSFYNNEISEKSEIFDDQFSVERPDGSNFTLKIRSTKLEDSAMYFCASSRQGANQPQHFGDGTRLSIL.

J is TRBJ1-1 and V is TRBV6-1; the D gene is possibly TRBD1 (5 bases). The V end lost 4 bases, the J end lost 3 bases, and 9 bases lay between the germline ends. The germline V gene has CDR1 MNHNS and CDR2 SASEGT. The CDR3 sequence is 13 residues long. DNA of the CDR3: TGTGCCAGCAGTGCGACAGAGGACACTGAAGCTTTCTTT. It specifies CASSATEDTEAFF.

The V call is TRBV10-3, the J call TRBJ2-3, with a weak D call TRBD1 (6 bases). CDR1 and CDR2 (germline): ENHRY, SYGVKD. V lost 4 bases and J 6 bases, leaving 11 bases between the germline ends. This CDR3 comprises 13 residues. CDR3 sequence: CAISGTGSDTQYF. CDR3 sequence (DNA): TGTGCCATCAGTGGAACAGGGTCCGATACGCAGTATTTT.

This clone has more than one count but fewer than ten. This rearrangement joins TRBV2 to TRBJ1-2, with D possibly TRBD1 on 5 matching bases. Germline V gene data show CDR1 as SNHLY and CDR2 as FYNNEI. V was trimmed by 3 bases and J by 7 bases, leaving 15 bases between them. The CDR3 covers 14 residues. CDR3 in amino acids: CASSDYPGAGGYTF. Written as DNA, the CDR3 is TGTGCCAGCAGTGATTATCCCGGGGCGGGTGGCTACACCTTC.

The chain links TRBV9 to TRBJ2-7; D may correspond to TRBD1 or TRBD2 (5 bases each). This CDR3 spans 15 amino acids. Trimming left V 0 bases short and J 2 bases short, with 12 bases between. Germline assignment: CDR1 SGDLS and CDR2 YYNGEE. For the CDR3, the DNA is TGTGCCAGCAGCGTAGCCGTCGGGGCCGCCTACGAGCAGTACTTC. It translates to CASSVAVGAAYEQYF.

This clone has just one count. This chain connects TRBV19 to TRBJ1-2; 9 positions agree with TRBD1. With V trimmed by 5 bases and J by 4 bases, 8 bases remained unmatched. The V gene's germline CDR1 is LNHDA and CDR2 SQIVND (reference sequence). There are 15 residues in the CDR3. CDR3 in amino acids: CASSPLEGQGYGYTF. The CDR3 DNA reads TGTGCCAGTAGTCCATTAGAGGGACAGGGCTATGGCTACACCTTC.

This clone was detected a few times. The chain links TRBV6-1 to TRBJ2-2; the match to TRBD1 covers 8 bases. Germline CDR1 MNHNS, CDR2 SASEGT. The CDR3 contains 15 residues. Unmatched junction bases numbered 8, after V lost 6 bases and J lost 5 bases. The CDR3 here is CASRDRAFNTGELFF. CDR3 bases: TGTGCCAGCAGGGACAGGGCTTTTAATACCGGGGAGCTGTTTTTT.

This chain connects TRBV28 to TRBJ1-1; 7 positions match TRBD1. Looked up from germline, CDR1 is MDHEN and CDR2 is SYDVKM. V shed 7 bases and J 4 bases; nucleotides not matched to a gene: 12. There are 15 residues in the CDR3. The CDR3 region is CASIQGGTHGTEAFF. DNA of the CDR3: TGTGCCAGCATTCAGGGGGGGACGCACGGCACTGAAGCTTTCTTT.

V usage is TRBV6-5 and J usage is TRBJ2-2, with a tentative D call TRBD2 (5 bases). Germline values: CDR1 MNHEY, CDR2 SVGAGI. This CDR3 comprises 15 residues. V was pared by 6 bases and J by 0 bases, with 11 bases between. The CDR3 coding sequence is TGTGCCAGCAGATCGCGGACTGCGAACACCGGGGAGCTGTTTTTT. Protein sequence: CASRSRTANTGELFF.

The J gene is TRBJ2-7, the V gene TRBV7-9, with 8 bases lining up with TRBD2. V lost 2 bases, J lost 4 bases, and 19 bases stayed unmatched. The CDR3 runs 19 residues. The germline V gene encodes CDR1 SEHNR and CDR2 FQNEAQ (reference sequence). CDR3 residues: CASSLYPPSGLREGYEQYF. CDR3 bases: TGTGCCAGCAGCTTATACCCCCCTAGCGGGCTCCGAGAAGGTTACGAGCAGTACTTC.

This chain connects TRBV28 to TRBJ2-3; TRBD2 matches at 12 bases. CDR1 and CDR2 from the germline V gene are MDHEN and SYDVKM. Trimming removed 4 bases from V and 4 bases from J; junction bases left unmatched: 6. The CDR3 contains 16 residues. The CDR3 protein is CASSYASGREADTQYF. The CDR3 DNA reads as TGTGCCAGCAGTTATGCTAGCGGGAGGGAAGCAGATACGCAGTATTTT.

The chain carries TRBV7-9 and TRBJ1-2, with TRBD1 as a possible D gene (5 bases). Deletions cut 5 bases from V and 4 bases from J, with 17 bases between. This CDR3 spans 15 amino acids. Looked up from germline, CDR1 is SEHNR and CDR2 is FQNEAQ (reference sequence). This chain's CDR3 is CASSPRGAAVYGYTF. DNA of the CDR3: TGTGCCAGCAGCCCGAGGGGCGCGGCGGTCTATGGCTACACCTTC.

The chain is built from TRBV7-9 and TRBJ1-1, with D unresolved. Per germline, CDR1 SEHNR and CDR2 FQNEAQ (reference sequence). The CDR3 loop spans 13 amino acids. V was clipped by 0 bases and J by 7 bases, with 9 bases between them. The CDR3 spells CASSLAHAREAFF. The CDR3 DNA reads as TGTGCCAGCAGCTTAGCGCACGCCCGTGAAGCTTTCTTT.

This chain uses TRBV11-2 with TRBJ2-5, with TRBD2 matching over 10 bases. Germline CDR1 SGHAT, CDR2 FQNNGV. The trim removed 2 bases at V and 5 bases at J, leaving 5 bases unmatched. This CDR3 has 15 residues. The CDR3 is CASSLLAGETETQYF. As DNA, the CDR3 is TGTGCCAGCAGCTTACTAGCGGGAGAGACGGAGACCCAGTACTTC.

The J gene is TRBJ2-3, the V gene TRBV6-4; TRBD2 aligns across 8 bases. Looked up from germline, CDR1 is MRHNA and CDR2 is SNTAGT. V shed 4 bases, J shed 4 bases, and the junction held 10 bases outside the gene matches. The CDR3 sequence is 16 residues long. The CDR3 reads CASSAQAGASADTQYF. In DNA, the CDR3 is TGTGCCAGCAGTGCACAAGCGGGAGCCTCCGCAGATACGCAGTATTTT.